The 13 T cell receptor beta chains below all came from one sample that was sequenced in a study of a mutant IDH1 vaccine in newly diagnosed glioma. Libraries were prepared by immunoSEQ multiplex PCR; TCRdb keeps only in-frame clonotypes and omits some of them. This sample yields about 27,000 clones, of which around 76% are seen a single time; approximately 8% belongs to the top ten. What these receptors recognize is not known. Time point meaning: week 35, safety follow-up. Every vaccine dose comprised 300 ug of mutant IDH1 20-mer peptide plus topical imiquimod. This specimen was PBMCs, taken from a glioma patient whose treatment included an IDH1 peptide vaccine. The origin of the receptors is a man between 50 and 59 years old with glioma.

CDR3 nucleotide sequence: TGTGCCAGCAGTATGGGCCAGTTAGCTGGAAACACCATATATTTT. Translating gives CASSMGQLAGNTIYF. This sequence joins TRBV6-5 and TRBJ1-3; D remains ambiguous. Trimming shortened V by 5 bases and J by 2 bases, and 13 bases separated the two germline ends. Germline V lookup: CDR1 MNHEY, CDR2 SVGAGI. The CDR3 extends over 15 amino acids.

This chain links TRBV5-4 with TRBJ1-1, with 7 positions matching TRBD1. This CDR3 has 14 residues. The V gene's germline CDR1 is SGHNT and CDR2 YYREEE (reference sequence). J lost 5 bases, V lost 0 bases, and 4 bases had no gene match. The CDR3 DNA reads TGTGCCAGCAGCTTGGAGCACAGGGGAACTGAAGCTTTCTTT. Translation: CASSLEHRGTEAFF.

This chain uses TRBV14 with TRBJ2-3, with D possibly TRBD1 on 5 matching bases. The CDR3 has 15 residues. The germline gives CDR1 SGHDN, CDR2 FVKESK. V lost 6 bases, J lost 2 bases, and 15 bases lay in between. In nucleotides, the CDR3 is TGTGCCAGCAGTCGACAGACCTTAAACACAGATACGCAGTATTTT. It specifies CASSRQTLNTDTQYF.

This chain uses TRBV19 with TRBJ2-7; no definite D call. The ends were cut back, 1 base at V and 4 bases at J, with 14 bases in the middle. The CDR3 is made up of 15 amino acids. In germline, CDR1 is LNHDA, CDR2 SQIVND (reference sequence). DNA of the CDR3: TGTGCCAGTAGTATAGGCCTACATCCGGAGTACGAGCAGTACTTC. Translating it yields CASSIGLHPEYEQYF.

CDR3 region: CASSPPNGGELFF. The CDR3 nucleotides are TGTGCCAGTAGTCCGCCAAATGGCGGGGAGCTGTTTTTT. The chain links TRBV19 to TRBJ2-2; D uncertain. The length of the CDR3 is 13 residues. Germline V gene sequence: CDR1 LNHDA, CDR2 SQIVND (reference sequence). V lost 5 bases to trimming and J lost 7 bases, with 11 bases between them.

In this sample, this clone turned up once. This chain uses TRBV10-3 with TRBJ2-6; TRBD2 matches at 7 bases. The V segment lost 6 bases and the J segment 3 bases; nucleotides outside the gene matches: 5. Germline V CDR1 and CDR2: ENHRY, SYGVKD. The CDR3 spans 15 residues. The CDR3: CAISIAGSGANVLTF. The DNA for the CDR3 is TGTGCCATCAGCATAGCGGGTAGTGGGGCCAACGTCCTGACTTTC.

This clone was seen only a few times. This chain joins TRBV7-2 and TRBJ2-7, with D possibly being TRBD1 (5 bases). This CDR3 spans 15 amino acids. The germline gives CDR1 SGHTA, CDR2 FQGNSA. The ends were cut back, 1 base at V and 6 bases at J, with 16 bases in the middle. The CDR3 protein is CASSLGAGPRGEQYF. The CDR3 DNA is TGTGCCAGCAGCTTAGGGGCAGGACCTAGGGGCGAGCAGTACTTC.

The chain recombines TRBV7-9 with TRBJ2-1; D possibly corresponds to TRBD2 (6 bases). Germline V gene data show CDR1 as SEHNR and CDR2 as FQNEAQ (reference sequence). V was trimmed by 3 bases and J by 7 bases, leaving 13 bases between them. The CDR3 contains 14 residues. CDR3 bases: TGTGCCAGCAGCTTCCCGGCGGGGCTTAATGAGCAGTTCTTC. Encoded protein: CASSFPAGLNEQFF.

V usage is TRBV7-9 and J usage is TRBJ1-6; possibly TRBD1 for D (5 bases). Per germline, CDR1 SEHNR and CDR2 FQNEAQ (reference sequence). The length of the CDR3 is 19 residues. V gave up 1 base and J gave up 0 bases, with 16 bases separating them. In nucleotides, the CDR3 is TGTGCCAGCAGCTTAGTGGGACCTCGGCAGAGCTCCTATAATTCACCCCTCCACTTT. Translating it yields CASSLVGPRQSSYNSPLHF.

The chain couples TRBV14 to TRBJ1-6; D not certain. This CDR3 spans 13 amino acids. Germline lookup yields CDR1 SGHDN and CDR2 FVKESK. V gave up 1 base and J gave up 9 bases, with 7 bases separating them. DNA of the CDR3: TGTGCCAGCAGCCAAGTGGGGTCTTCACCCCTCCACTTT. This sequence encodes CASSQVGSSPLHF.

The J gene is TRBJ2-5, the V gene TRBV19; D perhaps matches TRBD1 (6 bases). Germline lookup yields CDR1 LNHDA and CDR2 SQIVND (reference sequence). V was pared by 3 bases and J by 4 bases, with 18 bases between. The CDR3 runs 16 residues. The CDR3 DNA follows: TGTGCCAGTAGTATCGGCAGGGGTGGTCTTGGAGAGACCCAGTACTTC. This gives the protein CASSIGRGGLGETQYF.

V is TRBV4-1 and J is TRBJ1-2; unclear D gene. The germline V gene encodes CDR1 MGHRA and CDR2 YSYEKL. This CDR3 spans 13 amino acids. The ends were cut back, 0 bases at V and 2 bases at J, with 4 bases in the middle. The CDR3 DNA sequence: TGCGCCAGCAGCCAAGAGTCGAACTATGGCTACACCTTC. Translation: CASSQESNYGYTF.

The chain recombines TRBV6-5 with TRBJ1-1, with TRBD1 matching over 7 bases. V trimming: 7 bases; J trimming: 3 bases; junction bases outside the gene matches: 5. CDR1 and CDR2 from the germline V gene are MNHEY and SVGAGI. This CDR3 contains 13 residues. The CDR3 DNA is TGTGCCAGCACGAGGGGGCCTGACACTGAAGCTTTCTTT. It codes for CASTRGPDTEAFF.